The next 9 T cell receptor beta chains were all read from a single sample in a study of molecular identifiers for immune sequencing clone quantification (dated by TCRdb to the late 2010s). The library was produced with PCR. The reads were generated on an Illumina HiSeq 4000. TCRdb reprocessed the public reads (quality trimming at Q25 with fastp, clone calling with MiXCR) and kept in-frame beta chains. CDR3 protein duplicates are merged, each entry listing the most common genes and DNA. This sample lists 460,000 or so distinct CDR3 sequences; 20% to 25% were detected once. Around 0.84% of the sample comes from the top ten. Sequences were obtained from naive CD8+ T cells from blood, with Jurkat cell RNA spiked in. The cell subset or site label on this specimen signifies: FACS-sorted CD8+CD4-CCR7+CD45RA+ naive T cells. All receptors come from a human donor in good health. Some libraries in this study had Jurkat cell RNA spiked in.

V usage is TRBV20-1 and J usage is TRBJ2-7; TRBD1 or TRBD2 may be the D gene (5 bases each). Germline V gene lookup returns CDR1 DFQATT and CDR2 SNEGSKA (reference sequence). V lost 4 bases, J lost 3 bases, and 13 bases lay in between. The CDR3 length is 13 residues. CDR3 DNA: TGCAGTGCTACATCGGGGACCTACTACGAGCAGTACTTC. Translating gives CSATSGTYYEQYF.

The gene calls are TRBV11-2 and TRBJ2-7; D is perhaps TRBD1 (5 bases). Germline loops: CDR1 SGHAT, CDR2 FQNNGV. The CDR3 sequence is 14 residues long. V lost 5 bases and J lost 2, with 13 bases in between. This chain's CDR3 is CASSRNDRTYEQYF. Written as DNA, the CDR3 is TGTGCCAGCAGCCGAAACGACAGAACCTACGAGCAGTACTTC.

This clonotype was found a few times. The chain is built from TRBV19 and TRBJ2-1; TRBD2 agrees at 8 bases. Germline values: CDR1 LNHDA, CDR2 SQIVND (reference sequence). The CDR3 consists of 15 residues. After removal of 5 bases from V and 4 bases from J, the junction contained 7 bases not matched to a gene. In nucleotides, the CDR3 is TGTGCCAGTAGTCCCCCGGGACTAGAGTACAATGAGCAGTTCTTC. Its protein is CASSPPGLEYNEQFF.

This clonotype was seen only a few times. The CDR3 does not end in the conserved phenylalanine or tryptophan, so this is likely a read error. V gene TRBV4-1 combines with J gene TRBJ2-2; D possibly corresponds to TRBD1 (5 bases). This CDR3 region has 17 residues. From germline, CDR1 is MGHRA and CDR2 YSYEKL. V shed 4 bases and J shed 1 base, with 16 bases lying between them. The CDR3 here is CASSPGITIGNTGELFL. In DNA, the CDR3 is TGCGCCAGCAGCCCAGGGATCACGATAGGGAACACCGGGGAGCTGTTTCTT.

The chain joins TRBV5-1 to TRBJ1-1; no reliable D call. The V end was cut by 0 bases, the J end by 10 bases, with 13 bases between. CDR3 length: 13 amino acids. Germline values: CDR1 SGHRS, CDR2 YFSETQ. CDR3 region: CASSLDGSWRAFF. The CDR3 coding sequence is TGCGCCAGCAGCTTGGATGGCAGCTGGAGAGCTTTCTTT.

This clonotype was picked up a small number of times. The CDR3: CASSSGVGNTIYF. Here the CDR3 DNA reads TGTGCCAGCAGCTCGGGGGTTGGAAACACCATATATTTT. The chain recombines TRBV7-9 with TRBJ1-3; tentatively, D is TRBD1 (5 bases). CDR1 SEHNR and CDR2 FQNEAQ come from the germline V gene (reference sequence). This CDR3 contains 13 residues. Trimming cost V 4 bases and J 3 bases, with 7 bases left between them. Complete variable domain (other parts from reference TRBV7-9 and TRBJ1-3): DTGVSQNPRHKITKRGQNVTFRCDPISEHNRLYWYRQTLGQGPEFLTYFQNEAQLEKSRLLSDRFSAERPKGSFSTLEIQRTEQGDSAMYLCASSSGVGNTIYFGEGSWLTVV.

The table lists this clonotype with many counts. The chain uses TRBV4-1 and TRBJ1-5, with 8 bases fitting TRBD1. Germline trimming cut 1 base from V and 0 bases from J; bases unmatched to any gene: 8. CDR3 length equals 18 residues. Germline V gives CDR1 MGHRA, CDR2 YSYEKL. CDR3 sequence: CASSQATGAIVSNQPQHF. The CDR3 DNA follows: TGCGCCAGCAGCCAAGCGACAGGGGCTATCGTTAGCAATCAGCCCCAGCATTTT.

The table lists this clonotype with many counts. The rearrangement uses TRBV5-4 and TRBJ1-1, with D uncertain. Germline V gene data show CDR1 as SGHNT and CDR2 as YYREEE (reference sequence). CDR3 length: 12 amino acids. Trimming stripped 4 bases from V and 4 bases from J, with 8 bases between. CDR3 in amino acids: CASSRSATEAFF. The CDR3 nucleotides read TGTGCCAGCAGCCGTTCCGCCACTGAAGCTTTCTTT.

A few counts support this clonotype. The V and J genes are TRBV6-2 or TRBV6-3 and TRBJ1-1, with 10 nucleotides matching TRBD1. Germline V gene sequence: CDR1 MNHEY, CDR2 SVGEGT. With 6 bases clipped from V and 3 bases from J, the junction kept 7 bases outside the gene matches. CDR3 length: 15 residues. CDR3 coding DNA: TGTGCCAGCAGAATACTGACAGGGGGCTACACTGAAGCTTTCTTT. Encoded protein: CASRILTGGYTEAFF.